A single sample is the source of the 20 T cell receptor beta chains below, sequenced in a study of early T cells in non-severe SARS-CoV-2 infection. One entry per CDR3 protein, called by TCRdb with MiXCR from the 5' RACE reads. This table has more than 65,000 distinct CDR3 sequences, roughly 4.8% appearing once. Sequencing was performed on whole blood, taken at baseline. The receptors were sampled from an adult who was a healthcare worker with PCR-confirmed SARS-CoV-2 infection or an uninfected control (not recorded which). The donor label of this sample is uncertain.

There are many counts of this clonotype. CDR3 bases: TGCAGTGCTAGACATTCACCCCTCCACTTT. Translation gives CSARHSPLHF. V gene TRBV20-1 combines with J gene TRBJ1-6, with D hard to call. The V and J ends lost 2 bases and 8 bases respectively, with 1 base between them. The CDR3 spans 10 residues. Germline loops: CDR1 DFQATT, CDR2 SNEGSKA (reference sequence).

Many counts were recorded for this clonotype. This chain connects TRBV6-5 to TRBJ1-1; D uncertain. The ends were cut back, 2 bases at V and 2 bases at J, with 6 bases in the middle. Germline CDR1 and CDR2: MNHEY and SVGAGI. CDR3 length: 13 residues. For the CDR3, the DNA is TGTGCCAGCAGTTACGCAGGCAACACTGAAGCTTTCTTT. Its translation: CASSYAGNTEAFF.

This clonotype was observed at least ten times. The chain couples TRBV6-5 to TRBJ2-1, with D perhaps TRBD1 (6 bases). The germline V gene has CDR1 MNHEY and CDR2 SVGAGI. The V gene lost 5 bases and the J gene lost 9 bases, with 20 bases spanning the gap. This CDR3 spans 15 amino acids. The CDR3 coding sequence is TGTGCCAGCAGTGCCGCGGGCAGGGGTTATGTTGAGCAGTTCTTC. Its translation: CASSAAGRGYVEQFF.

This clonotype was recorded at least ten times. The chain carries TRBV6-1 and TRBJ1-5; the D is unclear. V was clipped by 1 base and J by 3 bases, with 10 bases between them. Germline V gives CDR1 MNHNS, CDR2 SASEGT. CDR3 size: 15 residues. CDR3 loop: CASSEEWANNQPQHF. The CDR3 DNA reads TGTGCCAGCAGTGAAGAGTGGGCGAACAATCAGCCCCAGCATTTT.

This clonotype was found many times. The chain combines TRBV20-1 with TRBJ2-1; 8 nucleotides align to TRBD2. Germline values: CDR1 DFQATT, CDR2 SNEGSKA (reference sequence). The junction had 15 bases not matched to a gene; V was cut back by 4 bases and J by 10 bases. CDR3 length: 15 amino acids. Written as DNA, the CDR3 is TGCAGTGCTACCGATCCAGCGGGGGCCACTCGGGAGCAGTTCTTC. It translates to CSATDPAGATREQFF.

At least ten counts were recorded for this clonotype. This chain uses TRBV2 with TRBJ1-3, with 8 bases lining up with TRBD1. V lost 3 bases to trimming and J lost 4 bases; unmatched junction nucleotides: 2. CDR3 length: 14 residues. Germline CDR1 is SNHLY and CDR2 is FYNNEI. The CDR3 coding sequence is TGTGCCAGCAGTGAGACAGGGGCCGGAAACACCATATATTTT. This translates into CASSETGAGNTIYF.

Details on this clonotype: This may be a read error: a much more frequent sequence differs by one nucleotide. The chain employs TRBV6-5 and TRBJ2-2; maybe TRBD1 (5 bases). The CDR3 is 16 amino acids. In germline, CDR1 is MNHEY, CDR2 SVGAGI. V dropped 3 bases and J dropped 10 bases, with 21 bases sitting between them. The CDR3 sequence is CASSYRQGVVAEELFF. The CDR3 bases are TGTGCCAGCAGTTATCGGCAGGGCGTGGTGGCCGAGGAGCTGTTTTTT.

This clonotype was seen at least ten times. The chain uses TRBV4-2 and TRBJ2-3, with D perhaps matching TRBD2 (5 bases). Trimming removed 0 bases from V and 0 bases from J, with 25 bases in between. CDR1 is LGHNA, CDR2 YNFKEQ, per germline. This CDR3 has 21 amino acids. CDR3 sequence reads: CASSQDLPLGPLLISTDTQYF. CDR3 DNA: TGTGCCAGCAGCCAAGATCTCCCACTAGGTCCTCTCCTAATTAGCACAGATACGCAGTATTTT.

The rearrangement uses TRBV27 and TRBJ2-3, with 14 nucleotides matching TRBD2. The CDR3 has 17 amino acids. V dropped 5 bases and J dropped 3; count of bases not matched to a gene: 7. In germline, CDR1 is MNHEY, CDR2 SMNVEV (reference sequence). The CDR3 region is CASSLLTSGGDTDTQYF. CDR3 bases: TGTGCCAGCAGTCTCCTGACTAGCGGGGGGGATACAGATACGCAGTATTTT.

V is TRBV28 and J is TRBJ1-5; D is ambiguous. V was pared by 7 bases and J by 3 bases, with 16 bases between. Per germline, CDR1 MDHEN and CDR2 SYDVKM. The length of the CDR3 is 15 residues. The CDR3, as DNA: TGTGCCAGCACGGACCCCGGGAGGTCCAATCAGCCCCAGCATTTT. It specifies CASTDPGRSNQPQHF.

J is TRBJ1-6 and V is TRBV5-8, with 7 bases that match TRBD1. J was trimmed by 2 bases and V by 1 base; bases with no gene match: 9. Germline loops: CDR1 SGHTS, CDR2 YDEGEE. CDR3 length: 18 amino acids. This chain's CDR3 is CASSLTGGGRAYNSPLHF. The CDR3 DNA sequence: TGTGCCAGCAGCTTGACAGGAGGGGGCAGGGCCTATAATTCACCCCTCCACTTT.

As regards this clonotype: This sequence may be a read error, since a much larger clone differs from it by one base. The chain recombines TRBV20-1 with TRBJ2-1; tentative D call: TRBD2 (5 bases). This CDR3 has 11 amino acids. Germline loops: CDR1 DFQATT, CDR2 SNEGSKA (reference sequence). V was clipped by 6 bases and J by 8 bases, with 11 bases between them. CDR3 in DNA: TGCAGTGCCCCGGGGTACTATGAGCAGTTCTTC. The encoded protein is CSAPGYYEQFF.

V and J are TRBV5-1 and TRBJ2-1, with 8 positions matching TRBD2. Germline CDR1 reads SGHRS; CDR2 reads YFSETQ. This CDR3 region has 14 residues. V was pared by 0 bases and J by 9 bases, with 5 bases of the junction left unmatched. DNA for the CDR3: TGCGCCAGCAGCTTGGAGAGCGGGGGCGGTGAGCAGTTCTTC. Translation gives CASSLESGGGEQFF.

In this sample, this clonotype turned up many times. DNA of the CDR3: TGTGCCAGCAGCTCCGCCGGGAGGGCAGATACGCAGTATTTT. This codes for CASSSAGRADTQYF. The V call is TRBV7-9, the J call TRBJ2-3, with 8 positions matching TRBD2. From germline, CDR1 is SEHNR and CDR2 FQNEAQ (reference sequence). CDR3 length: 14 amino acids. Trimming at V came to 4 bases and at J to 4 bases, leaving 4 bases not matched to a gene.

The chain couples TRBV2 to TRBJ2-3, with D maybe TRBD2 (6 bases). This CDR3 has 17 residues. V gave up 1 base and J gave up 0 bases, with 14 bases separating them. The germline V gene encodes CDR1 SNHLY and CDR2 FYNNEI. CDR3 loop: CASSEGGTATSTDTQYF. The CDR3 DNA reads TGTGCCAGCAGTGAAGGCGGGACGGCGACTAGCACAGATACGCAGTATTTT.

This clonotype was recorded many times. The chain has TRBV11-2 and TRBJ2-7; 7 nucleotides agree with TRBD1. Germline V gives CDR1 SGHAT, CDR2 FQNNGV. This CDR3 is 12 amino acids long. V was clipped by 4 bases and J by 3 bases; unmatched bases: 0. In DNA form, the CDR3 reads TGTGCCAGCAGCTGGGACAGCTACGAGCAGTACTTC. It is translated as CASSWDSYEQYF.

This clonotype appeared many times. The gene calls are TRBV6-6 and TRBJ2-5; 8 bases line up with TRBD2. Trimming removed 1 base from V and 0 bases from J; junction bases left unmatched: 4. From germline, CDR1 is MNHNY and CDR2 SVGAGI (reference sequence). The CDR3 spans 16 residues. The CDR3 loop reads CASSYCAGGHQETQYF. In DNA form, the CDR3 reads TGTGCCAGCAGTTACTGCGCGGGGGGCCACCAAGAGACCCAGTACTTC.

This clonotype was detected ten times or more. This chain joins TRBV6-5 and TRBJ1-6, with no clear D. The germline CDR1 and CDR2 sequences are MNHEY and SVGAGI. V shed 0 bases and J shed 5 bases, with 11 bases lying between them. The CDR3 extends over 16 amino acids. CDR3 protein: CASSYSSRRDNSPLHF. CDR3 in DNA: TGTGCCAGCAGTTACTCGTCTCGGAGGGATAATTCACCCCTCCACTTT.

This clonotype was detected only a few times. The chain uses TRBV7-2 and TRBJ1-4; possibly TRBD1 for D (5 bases). The V gene lost 8 bases and the J gene lost 7 bases, with 20 bases spanning the gap. Germline assignment: CDR1 SGHTA and CDR2 FQGNSA. The CDR3 covers 15 residues. The CDR3 DNA reads as TGTGCCAGCTCCCCGCTGAGAGGGGCCGGTGAAAAACTGTTTTTT. Amino acid sequence: CASSPLRGAGEKLFF.

This clonotype showed up just a few times. The gene calls are TRBV6-1 and TRBJ1-5, with D tentatively TRBD1 (5 bases). V lost 0 bases and J lost 2, with 11 bases in between. Germline V gene lookup returns CDR1 MNHNS and CDR2 SASEGT. This CDR3 spans 16 amino acids. Written as DNA, the CDR3 is TGTGCCAGCAGTGAAGCTGGGGGTCGTGGCAATCAGCCCCAGCATTTT. Amino acids: CASSEAGGRGNQPQHF.